The rows below give T cell receptor beta chains drawn from one sample of a study of cytomegalovirus exposure and HLA in healthy donors. Sequenced by immunoSEQ multiplex PCR; TCRdb stores in-frame clones only, minus some. Of a few hundred thousand clones in the sample, about 90% were seen once. Material for sequencing was PBMCs. All receptors come from a girl under 10 years old in good health and CMV-seronegative. Each CDR3 is given with its conserved first and last residue. The D gene is left open where the match is weak. A row's size may be missing; if present it is once, few, many or a size class.

V: TRBV2; D: .; size: .; J: TRBJ1-4; DNA: TGTGCCAGCAGTGAACAGGCAACTAATGAAAAACTGTTTTTT; CDR3: CASSEQATNEKLFF
V: TRBV14; D: .; size: .; J: TRBJ1-2; DNA: TGTGCCAGCAGCCAAGTTACTCCGATGACCAGGCAGTTTCGGTGCACCTTC; CDR3: CASSQVTPMTRQFRCTF
V: TRBV6-6; D: .; size: .; J: TRBJ2-5; DNA: TGTGCCAGCCTGAGGGGCTCCGGGGGGACCCAGTACTTC; CDR3: CASLRGSGGTQYF
V: TRBV5-1; D: TRBD2; size: .; J: TRBJ2-2; DNA: TGCGCCAGCAGCTCCGGACTAGCGGGGGGACCCACCGGGGAGCTGTTTTTT; CDR3: CASSSGLAGGPTGELFF
V: TRBV5-1; D: .; size: .; J: TRBJ2-1; DNA: TGCGCCAGCAGCTTGGTTACGGGACTCGCCGACAATGAGCAGTTCTTC; CDR3: CASSLVTGLADNEQFF
V: TRBV6-6; D: .; size: once; J: TRBJ2-1; DNA: TGTGCCAGCAGCCGGGGGTCGGAAAATGAGCAGTTCTTC; CDR3: CASSRGSENEQFF
V: TRBV11-2; D: .; size: .; J: TRBJ2-2; DNA: TGTGCCAGCAGCTTAGACCCCCCTGAGCTGTTTTTT; CDR3: CASSLDPPELFF
V: TRBV28; D: TRBD1; size: .; J: TRBJ1-1; DNA: TGTGCCAGCAGTTCGTCCGGGACAGGCGTCCGGAACACTGAAGCTTTCTTT; CDR3: CASSSSGTGVRNTEAFF
V: TRBV4-1; D: .; size: .; J: TRBJ1-2; DNA: TGCGCCAGCAGCCAAGGACCTGGACACAAGGCCCCAGGGGGCTACACCTTC; CDR3: CASSQGPGHKAPGGYTF
V: TRBV28; D: .; size: few; J: TRBJ1-1; DNA: TGTGCCAGCAGTTCCCCGGGTCTAGACACTGAAGCTTTCTTT; CDR3: CASSSPGLDTEAFF
V: TRBV7-8; D: .; size: .; J: TRBJ1-3; DNA: TGTGCCAGCAGCCCCCTTCAGGGTTTTGGAAACACCATATATTTT; CDR3: CASSPLQGFGNTIYF
V: TRBV19; D: TRBD1; size: .; J: TRBJ1-1; DNA: TGTGCCAGTATTCACCAGGGGGGGAACACTGAAGCTTTCTTT; CDR3: CASIHQGGNTEAFF
V: TRBV29-1; D: TRBD2; size: .; J: TRBJ2-5; DNA: TGCAGCGTGGGTGGACTAGCCGGAGGTTCTTACGAGACCCAGTACTTC; CDR3: CSVGGLAGGSYETQYF
V: TRBV7-2; D: .; size: .; J: TRBJ1-1; DNA: TGTGCCAGCAGCTTAGTTTCGGGTGGTGAAGCTTTCTTT; CDR3: CASSLVSGGEAFF
V: TRBV7-2; D: TRBD2; size: .; J: TRBJ2-3; DNA: TGTGCCAGCAGCTTAGGAAAGTGGACTAGCGGGAGAAACACAGATACGCAGTATTTT; CDR3: CASSLGKWTSGRNTDTQYF
V: TRBV7-6; D: TRBD2; size: .; J: TRBJ2-3; DNA: TGTGCCAGCAGCTTATGGGGACTAGTGACAGATACGCAGTATTTT; CDR3: CASSLWGLVTDTQYF
V: TRBV5-8; D: TRBD1; size: once; J: TRBJ1-4; DNA: TGTGCCAGCAGCTTGGACAGGGGGGCTAATGAAAAACTGTTTTTT; CDR3: CASSLDRGANEKLFF
V: TRBV27; D: TRBD2; size: .; J: TRBJ2-5; DNA: TGTGCCAGCAGTATCCTGGGACTAGCGGGGAGACAGACCCAGTACTTC; CDR3: CASSILGLAGRQTQYF
V: TRBV4-1; D: .; size: once; J: TRBJ2-7; DNA: TGCGCCAGCAGCCAAGACCACGGAGCCTACGAGCAGTACTTC; CDR3: CASSQDHGAYEQYF
V: TRBV19; D: .; size: .; J: TRBJ1-1; DNA: TGTGCCAGTAGTATCGAGGGCTTGCACACTGAAGCTTTCTTT; CDR3: CASSIEGLHTEAFF
V: TRBV27; D: .; size: .; J: TRBJ2-1; DNA: TGTGCCAGCAGCCCCACTAGATACGAGCAGTTCTTC; CDR3: CASSPTRYEQFF
V: TRBV4-2; D: .; size: .; J: TRBJ2-7; DNA: TGTGCCAGCAGCCAAGAGGAGACGCGTCTTGTTCCCTACGAGCAGTACTTC; CDR3: CASSQEETRLVPYEQYF
V: TRBV10-1; D: .; size: once; J: TRBJ2-3; DNA: TGCGCCAGCAGTTCTAGCACAGATACGCAGTATTTT; CDR3: CASSSSTDTQYF
V: TRBV6-5; D: TRBD2; size: .; J: TRBJ2-7; DNA: TGTGCCAGCAGTTACTCGGGGAGGGTGGGGGAGCAGTACTTC; CDR3: CASSYSGRVGEQYF
V: TRBV9; D: .; size: .; J: TRBJ1-1; DNA: TGTGCCAGCAGCGCGTCAACAGGCGACACTGAAGCTTTCTTT; CDR3: CASSASTGDTEAFF
V: TRBV14; D: TRBD1; size: .; J: TRBJ2-1; DNA: TGTGCCAGCAGCCAAGCCCCAACGGGGGACAGGGGGACTTTAAACAATGAGCAGTTCTTC; CDR3: CASSQAPTGDRGTLNNEQFF
V: TRBV15; D: .; size: .; J: TRBJ1-1; DNA: TGTGCCACCAGCAGGAGGTTGAACACTGAAGCTTTCTTT; CDR3: CATSRRLNTEAFF
V: TRBV2; D: .; size: .; J: TRBJ2-2; DNA: TGTGCCAGCAGCCCCACGAGCACCGGGGAGCTGTTTTTT; CDR3: CASSPTSTGELFF
V: TRBV7-7; D: .; size: .; J: TRBJ2-5; DNA: TGTGCTAGCAGCTCTGACGGGGAGACCCAGTACTTC; CDR3: CASSSDGETQYF
V: TRBV5-1; D: .; size: .; J: TRBJ2-3; DNA: TGCGCCAGCAGCTTGGGTCCGGTTATAGATACGCAGTATTTT; CDR3: CASSLGPVIDTQYF
V: TRBV5-4; D: .; size: .; J: TRBJ2-5; DNA: TGTGCCAGCAGCAAAGCGACAGAAGAGACCCAGTACTTC; CDR3: CASSKATEETQYF
V: TRBV18; D: .; size: once; J: TRBJ2-2; DNA: TGTGCCAGCTCACTCTGGGACTTCAACACCGGGGAGCTGTTTTTT; CDR3: CASSLWDFNTGELFF
V: TRBV5-4; D: TRBD1; size: .; J: TRBJ1-6; DNA: TGTGCCAGCAGCTTTAGTTCCCGGACAGGAAATAATTCACCCCTCCACTTT; CDR3: CASSFSSRTGNNSPLHF
V: TRBV27; D: .; size: .; J: TRBJ2-1; DNA: TGTGCCAGCAGTTTATCCCTAGCGCGATTCGATGAGCAGTTCTTC; CDR3: CASSLSLARFDEQFF
V: TRBV5-6; D: TRBD2; size: .; J: TRBJ2-7; DNA: TGTGCCAGCAGCGCGGGGGGGGGCCTCTCCTACGAGCAGTACTTC; CDR3: CASSAGGGLSYEQYF
V: TRBV29-1; D: TRBD1; size: .; J: TRBJ1-1; DNA: TGCAGCGTTTCCGCGGGACAGGTGTATGAAGCTTTCTTT; CDR3: CSVSAGQVYEAFF
V: TRBV10-3; D: TRBD1; size: .; J: TRBJ2-1; DNA: TGTGCCATCTCAGGGGGCTACAATGAGCAGTTCTTC; CDR3: CAISGGYNEQFF
V: TRBV27; D: TRBD1; size: .; J: TRBJ1-6; DNA: TGTGCCAGCAGTCTCGGGACAGGCCATAATTCACCCCTCCACTTT; CDR3: CASSLGTGHNSPLHF
V: TRBV27; D: TRBD1; size: .; J: TRBJ2-7; DNA: TGTGCCAGCAGTCAAGGGACAGGGGGTCGCTACGAGCAGTACTTC; CDR3: CASSQGTGGRYEQYF
V: TRBV5-1; D: .; size: .; J: TRBJ2-3; DNA: TGCGCCAGCAGCTTGGAGCCAGATACGCAGTATTTT; CDR3: CASSLEPDTQYF
V: TRBV6-1; D: .; size: .; J: TRBJ1-4; DNA: TGTGCCAGCAGTGTCAGGGATTACGAAAAACTGTTTTTT; CDR3: CASSVRDYEKLFF
V: TRBV27; D: .; size: .; J: TRBJ2-1; DNA: TGTGCCACTCAACACCAGGGCTCCTACAATGAGCAGTTCTTC; CDR3: CATQHQGSYNEQFF
V: TRBV15; D: TRBD1; size: .; J: TRBJ2-1; DNA: TGTGCCACCAGCCGGGCGGGACAGGGGAGTGAGCAGTTCTTC; CDR3: CATSRAGQGSEQFF
V: TRBV11-2; D: TRBD1; size: .; J: TRBJ1-1; DNA: TGTGCCAGCAGCACGACAGGGGTTGAAGCTTTCTTT; CDR3: CASSTTGVEAFF
V: TRBV5-6; D: .; size: .; J: TRBJ1-2; DNA: TGTGCCAGCAGCTTGGAGGCAGGGGTGGGCTATGGCTACACCTTC; CDR3: CASSLEAGVGYGYTF
V: TRBV10-3; D: TRBD1; size: .; J: TRBJ1-2; DNA: TGTGCCATCAGTGAGACTCAGGGGGCCGGCTACACCTTC; CDR3: CAISETQGAGYTF
V: TRBV19; D: .; size: .; J: TRBJ1-2; DNA: TGTGCCAGTAGGAAAGGGGGAGCACACTATGGCTACACCTTC; CDR3: CASRKGGAHYGYTF
V: TRBV18; D: TRBD1; size: once; J: TRBJ2-7; DNA: TGTGCCAGCTCACCAGTGGGACAGGGGAGGCACGAGCAGTACTTC; CDR3: CASSPVGQGRHEQYF
V: TRBV2; D: .; size: .; J: TRBJ2-7; DNA: TGTGCCAGCAGTGATGCTGGGGGCCGGTCCTACGAGCAGTACTTC; CDR3: CASSDAGGRSYEQYF
V: TRBV5-4; D: .; size: once; J: TRBJ1-1; DNA: TGTGCCAGCAGCTTCATCGCGCGACAGGCGGCGAACACTGAAGCTTTCTTT; CDR3: CASSFIARQAANTEAFF
V: TRBV2; D: .; size: .; J: TRBJ2-7; DNA: TGTGCCGGAAGAAGGGGACAAACCTACGAGCAGTACTTC; CDR3: CAGRRGQTYEQYF
V: TRBV7-9; D: TRBD1; size: .; J: TRBJ1-1; DNA: TGTGCCAGTAAGCCTAGACAGGGTATCGCTGAAGCTTTCTTT; CDR3: CASKPRQGIAEAFF
V: TRBV7-9; D: .; size: .; J: TRBJ1-3; DNA: TGTGCCCGGGCGGGGGACTCTGGAAACACCATATATTTT; CDR3: CARAGDSGNTIYF
V: TRBV10-3; D: TRBD2; size: .; J: TRBJ2-7; DNA: TGTGCCATCAGTGGACTGCGCTGGGGGGGGGAGCAGTACTTC; CDR3: CAISGLRWGGEQYF
V: TRBV28; D: .; size: .; J: TRBJ1-3; DNA: TGTGCCAGCAGAGGGGGAGGAAACACCATATATTTT; CDR3: CASRGGGNTIYF